This T cell receptor (beta chain) is drawn from a study of beta chain features in type 1 diabetes. The study's findings and limits: Type 1 diabetes patients had TCRB CDR3s that were shorter (moderately but significantly so) in all four CD4+ subsets.

As concerns this clone: Its antigen is currently unknown.

Investigators reverse transcribed all isolated RNA, so they sequenced expressed TCRB transcripts. The protocol was immunoSEQ multiplex PCR, while the TCRdb copy is restricted to in-frame clones and leaves out a portion. The repertoire holds a few hundred thousand clones, roughly 15% seen once, with more than 6.5% in the top ten. The receptor was isolated from a man aged 25-45 years in good health. Sequences were obtained from central memory CD4+ T cells from blood.

The CDR3, as DNA: TGTGCCACCAGAACCCAGGCCGTTAGCAATCAGCCCCAGCATTTT. It translates to CATRTQAVSNQPQHF. The chain has TRBV6-5 and TRBJ1-5; no clear D. The germline V and J ends were trimmed by 10 bases and 0 bases, with 16 bases remaining between them. The CDR3 sequence is 15 residues long. Germline lookup yields CDR1 MNHEY and CDR2 SVGAGI.